This TCR beta chain is drawn from a study of blood T cell repertoires in COVID-19 (dated by TCRdb to 2018 to 2020). Describing the broader study: Samples from collaborators originated in the United States, Italy and Spain and spanned both the acute and convalescent phases of COVID-19. The prospective study material was composed of cDNA or gDNA derived from T cells, B-cell-depleted T cells, or PBMCs. The dataset comprised deeply sampled blood TCRbeta repertoires from subjects exposed to, actively infected with, or recovered from COVID-19. The repertoires were made available in a free public database intended to serve as a resource for research on the immune response to SARS-CoV-2. The samples were drawn from the first 160 participants of the ongoing ImmuneRACE study and from over a thousand subjects provided by 6 global collaborators. The sample metadata nearly always contained a de-identified subject ID, COVID-19 status, age in years and sex. Where available, HLA class I and class II types were obtained from metadata supplied by the sample provider rather than from assay-based typing. Results and caveats for the whole study, not just this receptor: The quantity of clinical and demographic metadata differed by source and by participant and was supplied without curation.

V and J lose 3 bases and 0 bases, and a span of 3 bases separates them. From cysteine to phenylalanine, the CDR3 is 12 amino acids long. Only CDR3 DNA remains: 36 bases, in frame from the first base. The germline V gene provides CDR1 SNHLY and CDR2 FYNNEI. The immunoSEQ Assay, a bias-controlled multiplex PCR, was used to amplify TCRbeta CDR3 regions from genomic DNA. In the authors' own workflow: Nucleated cell counts per sample were estimated from amplification of reference gene primers within the assay. To quantify the absolute abundance of each unique TCRbeta CDR3 rearrangement, sequence reads were collapsed and filtered. For each sample, productive Simpson clonality was calculated by taking the square root of Simpson's diversity index across productive rearrangements. The table was pulled from immuneACCESS by TCRdb, which kept in-frame rearrangements only. Such tables lose some clones; where checked, under half of the loss comes from unresolved V genes, and the rest has no known cause. That table is the source of V, J and clone size, and D and trimming were worked out from the DNA. In this sample the table shows 40,000 to 50,000 clones, 90% of which occur a single time. Under 6.5% of the sample is in the top ten clones.

Collaborating institutions collected whole blood in K2EDTA tubes following their own protocols. Collaborator samples were shipped for TCRbeta analysis as frozen whole blood, isolated PBMCs, or DNA extracted from either sample type. This clone came up a few times. It lacks a known antigen. No clone much larger than this one lies a single base away; base qualities are absent. The receptor's source is a man between 65 and 79 years old with acute or convalescent COVID-19. The sequenced material came from peripheral blood. Recombination connected TRBV2 to TRBJ2-7, with no confidently assigned D gene. The bases are TGTGCCAGCAGTGACAGCTCCTACGAGCAGTACTTC. The encoded protein is CASSDSSYEQYF.